This TCR beta chain stems from a study of cytomegalovirus exposure and HLA in healthy donors. Whole-study context: Of the donors genotyped, several hundred in all, around 76% fell in the Caucasian-associated ancestry cluster.

The PCR was carried out with 60 Vbeta primers and 13 Jbeta primers. TCRdb's table, derived via immunoSEQ multiplex PCR, lists solely in-frame clones and lacks some. Among under 200,000 clones, around three quarters were seen once, and the ten largest hold approximately 4%. Looked up from germline, CDR1 is MNHEY and CDR2 is SMNVEV (reference sequence). Trimming cost V 2 bases and J 8 bases, with 12 bases left between them. This CDR3 has 13 amino acids. Sequencing was done on a sample of PBMCs. The chain recombines TRBV27 with TRBJ1-2, with D possibly being TRBD1 (5 bases). This TCR was recovered from a woman between 25 and 40 years old in good health and CMV-seropositive. CDR3 DNA: TGTGCCAGCAGTTTACAGGGATCAGGAGGCTACACCTTC. Protein sequence: CASSLQGSGGYTF.